These T cell receptor beta chains were read from a single sample in a study of preoperative IRX-2 immunotherapy in early breast cancer. Here immunoSEQ multiplex PCR was the method, and the copy in TCRdb shows in-frame clones only, minus some. Of under 40,000 clones in the sample, roughly 90% were seen once. Specimen: tumor tissue, collected after IRX-2 immunotherapy. The origin of the receptors is a human donor with breast cancer. The CDR3 runs from the conserved cysteine through the conserved F or W. D genes are given only for firm matches. Size is omitted from some rows. Given values are once, few, many or a class for expanded clones.

J	V	D	size	DNA	CDR3
TRBJ1-3	TRBV11-3	.	.	TGTGCCAGCAGCTTAGTTGTCCTGGACATGAGCTCTGGAAACACCATATATTTT	CASSLVVLDMSSGNTIYF
TRBJ2-5	TRBV4-2	.	.	TGTGCCAGCAGCTTAGGCATTGAGGAGACCCAGTACTTC	CASSLGIEETQYF
TRBJ2-7	TRBV18	TRBD1	.	TGTGCCAGCTCACAGGGGGCTGCTGTCCTCTACGAGCAGTACTTC	CASSQGAAVLYEQYF
TRBJ1-2	TRBV15	.	once	TGTGCCAGCAGTCCGGTACAGGGAGGGATGGGCTACACCTTC	CASSPVQGGMGYTF
TRBJ1-4	TRBV7-5	.	.	TGTGCCAGCAGCTTAGATCCCTTTGCCAGCCCAAAGAGCAAACTGTTTTTT	CASSLDPFASPKSKLFF
TRBJ1-1	TRBV11-3	TRBD1	.	TGTGCCAGCAGCCAGATGGGACAGATGAACACTGAAGCTTTCTTT	CASSQMGQMNTEAFF
TRBJ1-1	TRBV7-6	.	.	TGTGCCAGCAGCCCCTACAATACACGGAACACTGAAGCTTTCTTT	CASSPYNTRNTEAFF
TRBJ1-2	TRBV30	.	.	TGTGCCTGGAGCCTGGATGGAGGGTATGGCTACACCTTC	CAWSLDGGYGYTF
TRBJ1-4	TRBV28	.	.	TGTGCCAGCAGTTTTACAGGATTTAATGAAAAACTGTTTTTT	CASSFTGFNEKLFF
TRBJ2-3	TRBV12-5	.	once	TGTGCCGGGGGGCGGGAGATCACAGATACGCAGTATTTT	CAGGREITDTQYF